Each of the 25 T cell receptor beta chains below was sequenced from the same sample in a study of cytotoxic CD8 clonotypes in ibrutinib-treated CLL. TCRdb keeps only in-frame clones here, not all; method: immunoSEQ multiplex PCR. The sample has roughly 6,000 clones, around 79% seen once. The sample consisted of PBMCs, taken before ibrutinib treatment. The receptors shown here come from a human donor with chronic lymphocytic leukemia.

The chain combines TRBV6-5 with TRBJ2-5; D is unresolved. V was trimmed by 6 bases and J by 5 bases, leaving 10 bases between them. Germline assignment: CDR1 MNHEY and CDR2 SVGAGI. The CDR3 consists of 12 residues. CDR3: CASSKLGETQYF. The CDR3 DNA is TGTGCCAGCAGCAAACTTGGTGAGACCCAGTACTTC.

The chain carries TRBV11-2 and TRBJ2-6; D not resolved. This CDR3 spans 15 amino acids. V lost 1 base, J lost 1 base, and 5 bases lay in between. Looked up from germline, CDR1 is SGHAT and CDR2 is FQNNGV. The CDR3 loop is CASSLGQSGANVLTF. In DNA, the CDR3 is TGTGCCAGCAGCTTAGGGCAGTCTGGGGCCAACGTCCTGACTTTC.

The chain couples TRBV13 to TRBJ2-4, with 7 bases identical to TRBD1. Unmatched junction bases numbered 4, after V lost 4 bases and J lost 4 bases. This CDR3 region has 14 residues. Germline V gives CDR1 PRHDT, CDR2 FYEKMQ (reference sequence). The CDR3, as DNA: TGTGCCAGCAGCTCCGGGACAGAAAAAAACATTCAGTACTTC. Amino acids: CASSSGTEKNIQYF.

The chain has TRBV11-2 and TRBJ2-7; unclear D gene. V shed 4 bases and J shed 6 bases, with 16 bases lying between them. The CDR3 extends over 14 amino acids. The germline gives CDR1 SGHAT, CDR2 FQNNGV. The CDR3 region has the DNA TGTGCCAGCAGCTCGGGCCTATTCACGGGCGAGCAGTACTTC. Translated: CASSSGLFTGEQYF.

Comments on this clone: Its ends do not fully match the called genes, so a read error is possible. This chain connects TRBV19 to TRBJ2-6, with D unresolved. The CDR3 length is 15 residues. Germline-derived CDR1 and CDR2 are LNHDA and SQIVND (reference sequence). The CDR3 nucleotides read TGTGCCAGCAGTACTACAATCTCTGGGGCCAACGTCCTGACTTTC. Its translation: CASSTTISGANVLTF. Drawing the rest from reference TRBV19 and TRBJ2-6, the complete variable domain is DGGITQSPKYLFRKEGQNVTLSCEQNLNHDAMYWYRQDPGQGLRLIYYSQIVNDFQKGDIAEGYSVSREKKESFPLTVTSAQKNPTAFYLCASSTTISGANVLTFGAGSRLTVL.

The DNA of the CDR3 is TGTGCCACCCGACCAGGGCTAAACACCGGGGAGCTGTTTTTT. It translates to CATRPGLNTGELFF. This chain uses TRBV7-3 with TRBJ2-2; a weak D match, TRBD1 (5 bases). The V gene's germline CDR1 is SGHTA and CDR2 FQGTGA. The CDR3 is made up of 14 amino acids. Trimming cost V 10 bases and J 2 bases, with 14 bases left between them.

The CDR3 protein is CASSFWGAEQFF. For the CDR3, the DNA is TGTGCCAGCAGTTTTTGGGGGGCTGAGCAGTTCTTC. The rearrangement links TRBV28 to TRBJ2-1; D tentatively fits TRBD1 or TRBD2 (6 bases each). V was shortened by 3 bases and J by 9 bases, with 9 bases between the two germline ends. CDR1 is MDHEN, CDR2 SYDVKM, per germline. The CDR3 spans 12 residues.

This clone came up once. This chain joins TRBV5-1 and TRBJ2-7; 9 bases align to TRBD2. V gave up 3 bases and J gave up 4 bases; unmatched junction bases: 8. This CDR3 comprises 15 residues. The germline V gene has CDR1 SGHRS and CDR2 YFSETQ. The CDR3 region is CASSSTTSGGYEQYF. CDR3 nucleotide sequence: TGCGCCAGCAGCTCTACGACTAGCGGAGGGTACGAGCAGTACTTC.

The genes are TRBV6-5 and TRBJ2-1; D uncertain. The V gene's germline CDR1 is MNHEY and CDR2 SVGAGI. Trimming removed 8 bases at V and 8 bases at J, with 10 bases between. CDR3 length: 11 residues. This CDR3 is CASARVDEQFF. CDR3 coding DNA: TGTGCCAGCGCCCGTGTCGATGAGCAGTTCTTC.

Here the CDR3 DNA reads TGTGCCAGCAGTTTCAGACTAGCCCGTAGCACAGATACGCAGTATTTT. Protein product: CASSFRLARSTDTQYF. The chain couples TRBV27 to TRBJ2-3, with TRBD2 identical over 7 bases. Germline assignment: CDR1 MNHEY and CDR2 SMNVEV (reference sequence). With V trimmed by 3 bases and J by 0 bases, 6 bases remained unmatched. The CDR3 consists of 16 residues.

The chain carries TRBV11-2 and TRBJ2-3; D is unclear. Germline lookup yields CDR1 SGHAT and CDR2 FQNNGV. The CDR3 sequence is 18 residues long. Trimming removed 0 bases from V and 2 bases from J, with 18 bases in between. The CDR3 sequence: CASSLDPPHQTVTDTQYF. The CDR3 DNA reads as TGTGCCAGCAGCTTAGATCCCCCACACCAAACCGTCACAGATACGCAGTATTTT.

This rearrangement joins TRBV2 to TRBJ2-6; TRBD1 matches 8 bases. This CDR3 region has 17 residues. Germline CDR1 reads SNHLY; CDR2 reads FYNNEI. Germline trimming cut 4 bases from V and 1 base from J; bases unmatched to any gene: 6. The CDR3 loop is CASSGAGGASGANVLTF. The CDR3 DNA is TGTGCCAGCAGTGGGGCAGGGGGCGCGTCTGGGGCCAACGTCCTGACTTTC.

The chain employs TRBV5-1 and TRBJ2-7; D is uncertain. Between the trimmed V and J ends, which lost 0 bases and 1 base, there was a span of 5 bases. The CDR3 extends over 13 amino acids. Per germline, CDR1 SGHRS and CDR2 YFSETQ. The CDR3 here is CASSLVVSYEQYF. The CDR3, as DNA: TGCGCCAGCAGCTTGGTTGTATCCTACGAGCAGTACTTC.

V usage is TRBV9 and J usage is TRBJ1-2; 10 positions match TRBD1. Germline V gene sequence: CDR1 SGDLS, CDR2 YYNGEE. With V trimmed by 3 bases and J by 7 bases, 6 bases remained unmatched. CDR3 length: 14 residues. The CDR3 spells CASSAGQGLSGYTF. The CDR3 DNA reads TGTGCCAGCAGCGCGGGACAGGGGCTGAGTGGCTACACCTTC.

A word on this clone: One end of the junction varies from germline; a read error may be responsible. The CDR3 spells CASSLVVGDRGRNTEAFF. The CDR3 bases are TGTGCTAGCAGCTTAGTGGTTGGCGACAGGGGACGGAACACTGAAGCTTTCTTT. The rearrangement joins TRBV7-7 to TRBJ1-1; 8 bases are a match to TRBD1. CDR1 and CDR2 from the germline V gene are SSHAT and FNYEAQ (reference sequence). This CDR3 contains 18 residues.

The rearrangement uses TRBV7-9 and TRBJ2-7; D may match TRBD1 or TRBD2 (5 bases each). Between the trimmed V and J ends, which lost 5 bases and 7 bases, there was a span of 15 bases. Looked up from germline, CDR1 is SEHNR and CDR2 is FQNEAQ (reference sequence). The CDR3 length is 13 residues. For the CDR3, the DNA is TGTGCCAGCAGCCTGGGACCGTTGAGGGAGCAGTACTTC. Translating it yields CASSLGPLREQYF.

The chain has TRBV6-1 and TRBJ2-7; D perhaps matches TRBD2 (6 bases). This CDR3 is built from 15 residues. Trimming left V 8 bases short and J 1 base short, with 18 bases between. Germline lookup yields CDR1 MNHNS and CDR2 SASEGT. The CDR3 DNA reads TGTGCCAGCTTTCGCGGGGCCACTCTTTCCTACGAGCAGTACTTC. It specifies CASFRGATLSYEQYF.

The rearrangement uses TRBV11-3 and TRBJ2-2, with 9 positions matching TRBD1. The V gene end was trimmed by 4 bases and the J gene end by 4 bases; junction bases not matched to a gene: 7. Germline CDR1 SGHNT, CDR2 YENEEA. The CDR3 spans 16 residues. CDR3 DNA: TGTGCCAGCAGCTCGGGGACAGGGAGGGGCACCGGGGAGCTGTTTTTT. Protein: CASSSGTGRGTGELFF.

V usage is TRBV18 and J usage is TRBJ1-1, with TRBD1 identical over 8 bases. Germline values: CDR1 KGHSH, CDR2 LQKENI. J lost 3 bases, V lost 3 bases, and 6 bases had no gene match. This CDR3 region has 15 residues. Here the CDR3 reads CASSPQGAMDTEAFF. As DNA, the CDR3 is TGTGCCAGCTCACCTCAGGGGGCTATGGACACTGAAGCTTTCTTT.

V usage is TRBV7-8 and J usage is TRBJ2-3, with D possibly called TRBD1 or TRBD2 (5 bases each). The germline V gene has CDR1 SGHVS and CDR2 FQNEAQ. Trimming cost V 1 base and J 4 bases, with 12 bases left between them. The CDR3 runs to 15 residues. The CDR3, as DNA: TGTGCCAGCAGCTTAGGTCGGAGAGGGGCAGATACGCAGTATTTT. Protein sequence: CASSLGRRGADTQYF. Variable domain in full (rest from reference TRBV7-8 and TRBJ2-3): GAGVSQSPRYKVAKRGQDVALRCDPISGHVSLFWYQQALGQGPEFLTYFQNEAQLDKSGLPSDRFFAERPEGSVSTLKIQRTQQEDSAVYLCASSLGRRGADTQYFGPGTRLTVL.

The chain combines TRBV19 with TRBJ1-3; no definite D call. The germline V and J ends were trimmed by 5 bases and 4 bases, with 6 bases remaining between them. CDR1 LNHDA and CDR2 SQIVND come from the germline V gene (reference sequence). The CDR3 length is 12 residues. The CDR3 DNA sequence: TGTGCCAGTAGTTCTTTCGGAAACACCATATATTTT. It translates to CASSSFGNTIYF.

The chain links TRBV5-6 to TRBJ2-7; D is unresolved. Germline CDR1 SGHDT, CDR2 YYEEEE. The CDR3 sequence is 14 residues long. Trimming shortened V by 0 bases and J by 5 bases, and 12 bases separated the two germline ends. CDR3 coding DNA: TGTGCCAGCAGCTTGGGGTTGAGGTCAGACGAGCAGTACTTC. It encodes CASSLGLRSDEQYF. Full variable domain (remainder filled in from reference TRBV5-6 and TRBJ2-7): DAGVTQSPTHLIKTRGQQVTLRCSPKSGHDTVSWYQQALGQGPQFIFQYYEEEERQRGNFPDRFSGHQFPNYSSELNVNALLLGDSALYLCASSLGLRSDEQYFGPGTRLTVT.

The chain combines TRBV11-3 with TRBJ2-7, with 7 bases that match TRBD2. With V trimmed by 0 bases and J by 2 bases, 7 bases remained unmatched. The germline V gene has CDR1 SGHNT and CDR2 YENEEA. The CDR3 runs to 16 residues. The CDR3 bases are TGTGCCAGCAGCTTAGAGAAGACGGGGGGAACCTACGAGCAGTACTTC. Its translation is CASSLEKTGGTYEQYF. Using reference TRBV11-3 and TRBJ2-7 for the parts outside the CDR3, the full variable domain is EAGVVQSPRYKIIEKKQPVAFWCNPISGHNTLYWYLQNLGQGPELLIRYENEEAVDDSQLPKDRFSAERLKGVDSTLKIQPAELGDSAVYLCASSLEKTGGTYEQYFGPGTRLTVT.

This chain connects TRBV5-1 to TRBJ2-7, with 11 bases fitting TRBD1. In germline, CDR1 is SGHRS, CDR2 YFSETQ. The CDR3 length is 16 residues. V lost 5 bases to trimming and J lost 2 bases; unmatched junction nucleotides: 9. CDR3 in DNA: TGCGCCAGCAGTAACACGAGGACAGGGGGCGCCTACGAGCAGTACTTC. This encodes CASSNTRTGGAYEQYF.

This clone came up once. The V gene is TRBV11-2, the J gene TRBJ2-1; D is unresolved. Germline loops: CDR1 SGHAT, CDR2 FQNNGV. The CDR3 covers 13 residues. Trimming took off 2 bases at V and 11 bases at J, with 13 bases between the two ends. CDR3 in amino acids: CASSLLGGTKQFF. DNA for the CDR3: TGTGCCAGCAGCTTATTGGGCGGAACTAAGCAGTTCTTC.